This TCR beta chain was captured by sequencing in a study of T cell responses to AZD1222 COVID-19 vaccine. For the study at large: Combined were second doses at about 4 or about 12 weeks.

Comment on this clone: Its antigen is undetermined.

TCRdb's copy holds only in-frame clones and misses some; the assay was immunoSEQ multiplex PCR. The table includes 93,000 or so clones, roughly 88% detected once. General study results and limits: Only a handful of AZD1222 recipients, several in all, had baseline seropositivity. Once two AZD1222 doses were given, Spike-specific TCR breadth and depth went up. Donors skewed white British and female; clonal diversity was possibly underestimated.

V dropped 1 base and J dropped 3 bases, with 1 base sitting between them. The CDR3 covers 13 residues. Germline CDR1 is SGHAT and CDR2 is FQNNGV. The source was peripheral blood, collected on day 0 of AZD1222 vaccination. The V and J genes are TRBV11-2 and TRBJ2-6; unclear D gene. This receptor was obtained from an adult in good health. The CDR3 DNA reads TGTGCCAGCAGCTTAGTTGGGGCCAACGTCCTGACTTTC. Amino acid sequence: CASSLVGANVLTF.